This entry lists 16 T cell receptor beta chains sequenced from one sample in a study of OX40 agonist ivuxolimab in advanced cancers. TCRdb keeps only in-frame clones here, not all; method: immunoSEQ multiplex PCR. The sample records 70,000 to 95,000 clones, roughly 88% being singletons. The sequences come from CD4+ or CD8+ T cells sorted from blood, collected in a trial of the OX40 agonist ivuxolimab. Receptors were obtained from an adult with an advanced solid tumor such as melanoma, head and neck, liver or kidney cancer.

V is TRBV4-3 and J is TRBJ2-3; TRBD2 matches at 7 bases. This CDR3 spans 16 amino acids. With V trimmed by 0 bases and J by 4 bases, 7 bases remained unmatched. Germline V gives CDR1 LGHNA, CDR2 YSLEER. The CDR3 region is CASSQDPRGSADTQYF. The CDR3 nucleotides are TGCGCCAGCAGCCAAGACCCACGCGGGAGCGCAGATACGCAGTATTTT.

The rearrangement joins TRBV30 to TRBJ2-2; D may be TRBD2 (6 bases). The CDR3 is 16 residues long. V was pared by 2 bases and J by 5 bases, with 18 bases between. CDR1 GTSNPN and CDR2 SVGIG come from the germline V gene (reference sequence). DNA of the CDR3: TGTGCCTGGAGTCCACGGGGGACCTTCGGGACCGGGGAGCTGTTTTTT. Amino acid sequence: CAWSPRGTFGTGELFF.

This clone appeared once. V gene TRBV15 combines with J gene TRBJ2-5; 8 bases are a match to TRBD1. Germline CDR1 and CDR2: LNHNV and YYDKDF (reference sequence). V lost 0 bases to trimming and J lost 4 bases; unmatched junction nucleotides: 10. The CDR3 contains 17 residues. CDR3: CATSREYPGGLGETQYF. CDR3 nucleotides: TGTGCCACCAGCAGAGAATACCCAGGGGGCTTGGGAGAGACCCAGTACTTC.

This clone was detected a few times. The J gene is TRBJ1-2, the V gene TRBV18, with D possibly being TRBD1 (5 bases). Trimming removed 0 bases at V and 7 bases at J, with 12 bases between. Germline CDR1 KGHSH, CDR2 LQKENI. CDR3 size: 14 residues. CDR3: CASSPPQGLGGYTF. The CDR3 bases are TGTGCCAGCTCACCACCCCAGGGATTGGGTGGCTACACCTTC. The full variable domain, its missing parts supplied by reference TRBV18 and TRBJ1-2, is NAGVMQNPRHLVRRRGQEARLRCSPMKGHSHVYWYRQLPEEGLKFMVYLQKENIIDESGMPKERFSAEFPKEGPSILRIQQVVRGDSAAYFCASSPPQGLGGYTFGSGTRLTVV.

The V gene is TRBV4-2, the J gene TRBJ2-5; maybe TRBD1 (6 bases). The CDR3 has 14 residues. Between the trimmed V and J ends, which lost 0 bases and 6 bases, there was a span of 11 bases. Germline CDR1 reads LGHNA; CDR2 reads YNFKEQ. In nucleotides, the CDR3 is TGTGCCAGCAGCCAAGAGACAGGTTCGAAGACCCAGTACTTC. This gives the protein CASSQETGSKTQYF.

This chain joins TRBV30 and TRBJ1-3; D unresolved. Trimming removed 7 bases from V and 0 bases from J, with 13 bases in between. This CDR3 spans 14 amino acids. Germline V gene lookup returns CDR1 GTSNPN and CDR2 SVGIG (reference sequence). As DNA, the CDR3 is TGTGCCTCCCACTCCCAAGGCTCTGGAAACACCATATATTTT. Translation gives CASHSQGSGNTIYF.

The DNA of the CDR3 is TGTGCCAGCAGCTTACGGACTAGCGGTTTTATAAACAATGAGCAGTTCTTC. Its protein product is CASSLRTSGFINNEQFF. The chain combines TRBV7-2 with TRBJ2-1, with TRBD2 matching 10 bases. The CDR3 is made up of 17 amino acids. V dropped 2 bases and J dropped 5; count of bases not matched to a gene: 9. Germline CDR1 reads SGHTA; CDR2 reads FQGNSA.

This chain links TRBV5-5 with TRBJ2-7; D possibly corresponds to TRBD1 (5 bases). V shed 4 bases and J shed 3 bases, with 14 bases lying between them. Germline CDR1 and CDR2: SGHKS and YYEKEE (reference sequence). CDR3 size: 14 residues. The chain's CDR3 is CASSQSRQSYEQYF. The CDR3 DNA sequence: TGTGCCAGCAGCCAATCGCGACAGAGCTACGAGCAGTACTTC. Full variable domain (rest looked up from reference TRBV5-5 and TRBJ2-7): DAGVTQSPTHLIKTRGQQVTLRCSPISGHKSVSWYQQVLGQGPQFIFQYYEKEERGRGNFPDRFSARQFPNYSSELNVNALLLGDSALYLCASSQSRQSYEQYFGPGTRLTVT.

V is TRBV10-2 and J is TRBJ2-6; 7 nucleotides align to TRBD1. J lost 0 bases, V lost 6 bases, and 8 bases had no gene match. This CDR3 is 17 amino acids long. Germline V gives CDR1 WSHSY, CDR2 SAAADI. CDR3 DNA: TGCGCCAGCAGGCGACAGGGTCCGAGCTCTGGGGCCAACGTCCTGACTTTC. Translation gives CASRRQGPSSGANVLTF.

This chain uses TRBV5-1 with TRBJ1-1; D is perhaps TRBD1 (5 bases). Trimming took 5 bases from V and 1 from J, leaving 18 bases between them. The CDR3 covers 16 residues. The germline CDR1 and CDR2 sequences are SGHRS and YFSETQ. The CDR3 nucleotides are TGCGCCAGCAGACCAGACAGAGGGATCGAGAACACTGAAGCTTTCTTT. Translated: CASRPDRGIENTEAFF.

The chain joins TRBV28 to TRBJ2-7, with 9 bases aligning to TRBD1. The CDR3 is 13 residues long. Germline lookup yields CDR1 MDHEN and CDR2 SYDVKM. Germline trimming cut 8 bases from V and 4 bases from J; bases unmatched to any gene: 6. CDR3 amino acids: CASGDRAPYEQYF. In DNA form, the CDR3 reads TGTGCCAGCGGGGACAGGGCCCCTTACGAGCAGTACTTC.

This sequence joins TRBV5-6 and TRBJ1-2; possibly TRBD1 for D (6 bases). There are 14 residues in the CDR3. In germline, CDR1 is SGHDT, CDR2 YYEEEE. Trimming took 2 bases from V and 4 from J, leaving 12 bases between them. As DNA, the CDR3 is TGTGCCAGCAGCTTAGGGGGAGTCGCCTATGGCTACACCTTC. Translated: CASSLGGVAYGYTF.

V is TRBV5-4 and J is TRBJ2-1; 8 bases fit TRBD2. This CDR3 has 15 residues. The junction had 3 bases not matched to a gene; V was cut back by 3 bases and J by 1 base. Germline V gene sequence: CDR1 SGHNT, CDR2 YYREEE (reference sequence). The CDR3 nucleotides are TGTGCCAGCAGCTCCGGACTAGCTTCCTACAATGAGCAGTTCTTC. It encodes CASSSGLASYNEQFF.

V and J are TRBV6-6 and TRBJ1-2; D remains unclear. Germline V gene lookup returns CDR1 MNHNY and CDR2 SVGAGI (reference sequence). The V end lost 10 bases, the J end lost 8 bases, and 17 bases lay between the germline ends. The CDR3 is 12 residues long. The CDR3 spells CATLQDLRGYTF. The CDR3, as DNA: TGTGCCACCCTCCAGGACTTGCGAGGCTACACCTTC.

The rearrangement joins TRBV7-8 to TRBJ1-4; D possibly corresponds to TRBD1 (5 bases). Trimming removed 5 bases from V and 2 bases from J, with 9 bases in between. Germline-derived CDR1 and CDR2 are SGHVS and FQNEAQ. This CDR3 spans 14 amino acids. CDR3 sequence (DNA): TGTGCCAGCAGCCTTCAGGGCACTAATGAAAAACTGTTTTTT. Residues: CASSLQGTNEKLFF.

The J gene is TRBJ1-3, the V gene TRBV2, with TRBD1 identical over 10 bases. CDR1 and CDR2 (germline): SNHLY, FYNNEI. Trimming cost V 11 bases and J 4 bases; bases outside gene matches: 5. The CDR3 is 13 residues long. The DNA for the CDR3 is TGTGCCGACGCGGGACAGGGGGGAAACACCATATATTTT. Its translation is CADAGQGGNTIYF. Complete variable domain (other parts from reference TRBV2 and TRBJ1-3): EPEVTQTPSHQVTQMGQEVILRCVPISNHLYFYWYRQILGQKVEFLVSFYNNEISEKSEIFDDQFSVERPDGSNFTLKIRSTKLEDSAMYFCADAGQGGNTIYFGEGSWLTVV.